Below, 23 T cell receptor beta chains from the same sample are listed, as sequenced in a study of Graves' ophthalmopathy and Graves' hyperthyroidism (dated 2018 in TCRdb). Sequencing took place on an Illumina HiSeq 2000. TCR beta CDR3 regions were amplified from RNA transcripts for repertoire sequencing. A first-round RT-PCR used HTBI primers with the Qiagen OneStep RT-PCR kit, followed by a second-round multiplex PCR, size selection and purification. The public reads were reprocessed in TCRdb via fastp at Q25 and MiXCR, keeping in-frame beta chains. Duplicate CDR3 protein sequences are folded into a single record with the most common DNA and genes. The sample table records over a million distinct CDR3 sequences; roughly two fifths of these occur just once. The top ten clones comprise 8.5% to 14% of the sample. Sequencing was carried out using peripheral blood or thyroid tissue (not recorded which). The origin of the receptors is an adult man with Graves' hyperthyroidism.

The chain links TRBV2 to TRBJ2-5; 9 bases match TRBD1. CDR1 SNHLY and CDR2 FYNNEI come from the germline V gene. The J segment lost 4 bases and the V segment lost 5 bases, leaving 8 bases of the junction unmatched. CDR3 size: 15 residues. The DNA of the CDR3 is TGTGCCAGCAGTCCGACGGACAGGGGCCGAGAGACCCAGTACTTC. This sequence encodes CASSPTDRGRETQYF.

The chain recombines TRBV10-3 with TRBJ1-5; D not certain. Germline V lookup: CDR1 ENHRY, CDR2 SYGVKD. V was trimmed by 5 bases and J by 4 bases, leaving 9 bases between them. This CDR3 is 13 amino acids long. The CDR3, as DNA: TGTGCCATCAGTTTGGTGGGGAATCAGCCCCAGCATTTT. It encodes CAISLVGNQPQHF.

This clonotype was detected ten times or more. CDR3 bases: TGCAGCGTTGAGTTGGTAGGCGATTGGAGTTACGAGCAGTACTTC. Its protein product is CSVELVGDWSYEQYF. This sequence joins TRBV29-1 and TRBJ2-7; D call uncertain. The CDR3 runs 15 residues. Germline V CDR1 and CDR2: SQVTM, ANQGSEA. Trimming removed 3 bases from V and 4 bases from J, with 19 bases in between.

Ten or more counts support this clonotype. The chain is built from TRBV11-2 and TRBJ2-7, with a tentative D call TRBD2 (6 bases). Germline-derived CDR1 and CDR2 are SGHAT and FQNNGV. V was clipped by 5 bases and J by 5 bases, with 13 bases between them. The CDR3 runs to 13 residues. The CDR3 nucleotides are TGTGCCAGCAGCATCCGGGACTTGAACGAGCAGTACTTC. Translated: CASSIRDLNEQYF.

This clonotype appeared once. V gene TRBV7-2 combines with J gene TRBJ2-7; D might be TRBD1 or TRBD2, each matching 5 bases. V dropped 0 bases and J dropped 2 bases, with 17 bases sitting between them. The CDR3 length is 17 residues. Germline V lookup: CDR1 SGHTA, CDR2 FQGNSA. The CDR3 bases are TGTGCCAGCAGCTTAGCTGGTAGGGACGGAGACCCCTACGAGCAGTACTTC. Translating it yields CASSLAGRDGDPYEQYF. Full variable domain (rest looked up from reference TRBV7-2 and TRBJ2-7): GAGVSQSPSNKVTEKGKDVELRCDPISGHTALYWYRQSLGQGLEFLIYFQGNSAPDKSGLPSDRFSAERTGGSVSTLTIQRTQQEDSAVYLCASSLAGRDGDPYEQYFGPGTRLTVT.

J is TRBJ1-1 and V is TRBV27; no clear D gene. The germline V gene has CDR1 MNHEY and CDR2 SMNVEV (reference sequence). This CDR3 has 14 residues. Deletions cut 3 bases from V and 2 bases from J, with 10 bases between. In DNA form, the CDR3 reads TGTGCCAGCAGTTTTAGAGGACTTAACACTGAAGCTTTCTTT. Its protein is CASSFRGLNTEAFF.

The V gene is TRBV20-1, the J gene TRBJ1-2, with 8 bases lining up with TRBD1. After removal of 6 bases from V and 8 bases from J, the junction contained 11 bases not matched to a gene. The CDR3 is 13 residues long. Germline assignment: CDR1 DFQATT and CDR2 SNEGSKA (reference sequence). CDR3 residues: CSADTGGVIGYTF. CDR3 nucleotides: TGCAGTGCCGACACAGGGGGAGTAATAGGCTACACCTTC.

The chain has TRBV13 and TRBJ2-7; 8 bases agree with TRBD2. The CDR3 contains 16 residues. V shed 4 bases and J 2 bases; nucleotides not matched to a gene: 10. Germline CDR1 PRHDT, CDR2 FYEKMQ (reference sequence). CDR3 in DNA: TGTGCCAGCAGCTCTATGAGGACTAGCAGGCCCTACGAGCAGTACTTC. Its protein product is CASSSMRTSRPYEQYF.

The chain carries TRBV7-9 and TRBJ2-2; D could derive from TRBD1 or TRBD2 (6 bases each). The CDR3 consists of 19 residues. Germline CDR1 and CDR2: SEHNR and FQNEAQ (reference sequence). V lost 5 bases and J lost 6, with 28 bases in between. This chain's CDR3 is CASSGTTDYPAGPPGELFF. The CDR3 DNA is TGTGCCAGCAGCGGGACAACGGACTACCCCGCAGGGCCGCCCGGGGAGCTGTTTTTT.

A word on this clonotype: One junction end disagrees with the germline gene, perhaps due to a read error. V is TRBV2 and J is TRBJ1-5; TRBD1 matches 7 bases. The CDR3 runs 14 residues. CDR1 is SNHLY, CDR2 FYNNEI, per germline. CDR3 in amino acids: CAGSEGQTNQPQHF. The CDR3 nucleotides read TGTGCCGGCAGTGAGGGACAGACCAATCAGCCCCAGCATTTT.

This clonotype was detected only a few times. V and J are TRBV20-1 and TRBJ2-2; the D is unclear. The germline gives CDR1 DFQATT, CDR2 SNEGSKA (reference sequence). V was pared by 2 bases and J by 7 bases, with 5 bases between. This CDR3 spans 11 amino acids. Here the CDR3 DNA reads TGCAGTGCTAGACCCCTCGGGGAGCTGTTTTTT. This codes for CSARPLGELFF.

This clonotype was seen at least ten times. J is TRBJ1-2 and V is TRBV19; TRBD1 is a possible D gene (5 bases). V gave up 8 bases and J gave up 8 bases, with 15 bases separating them. The CDR3 spans 12 residues. The germline CDR1 and CDR2 sequences are LNHDA and SQIVND (reference sequence). The CDR3 bases are TGTGCCAGTTTCCGATCAGGGTCGGGCTACACCTTC. Protein product: CASFRSGSGYTF.

This clonotype has a count of ten or more. The chain carries TRBV7-9 and TRBJ1-2; 7 positions agree with TRBD1. CDR1 and CDR2 (germline): SEHNR, FQNEAQ (reference sequence). The CDR3 has 14 residues. With V trimmed by 5 bases and J by 8 bases, 11 bases remained unmatched. The CDR3 DNA sequence: TGTGCCAGCAGCCACGGCTCGTACAGGGGAGGCTACACCTTC. Its protein is CASSHGSYRGGYTF.

The chain joins TRBV28 to TRBJ1-5; 7 bases align to TRBD1. V shed 6 bases and J 10 bases; nucleotides not matched to a gene: 12. The CDR3 has 14 residues. The germline gives CDR1 MDHEN, CDR2 SYDVKM. Here the CDR3 reads CASSKQGKGGPQHF. The CDR3 DNA reads TGTGCCAGCAGCAAACAGGGGAAGGGGGGACCCCAGCATTTT.

The chain combines TRBV27 with TRBJ2-7; 8 bases are a match to TRBD2. The CDR3 length is 17 residues. Trimming took 6 bases from V and 3 from J; bases not matched to a gene: 16. The germline gives CDR1 MNHEY, CDR2 SMNVEV (reference sequence). CDR3 region: CASSLTWTTTSGYEQYF. Here the CDR3 DNA reads TGTGCCAGCAGCCTAACCTGGACAACTACTAGCGGCTACGAGCAGTACTTC.

The sample holds a few counts of this clonotype. The rearrangement joins TRBV4-1 to TRBJ1-1; D may be TRBD1 (5 bases). Germline values: CDR1 MGHRA, CDR2 YSYEKL. The CDR3 is made up of 16 amino acids. Trimming removed 1 base at V and 1 base at J, with 13 bases between. DNA for the CDR3: TGCGCCAGCAGCCAAGGCGGTGGGACCTGGAACACTGAAGCTTTCTTT. This codes for CASSQGGGTWNTEAFF.

This clonotype was seen many times. The V gene is TRBV29-1, the J gene TRBJ1-1; D uncertain. Germline V CDR1 and CDR2: SQVTM, ANQGSEA. CDR3 length: 15 amino acids. Trimming pared 0 bases from V and 0 bases from J, leaving 11 bases between. CDR3 sequence: CSVEDPRALNTEAFF. CDR3 nucleotides: TGCAGCGTTGAAGATCCCCGGGCTTTGAACACTGAAGCTTTCTTT.

This clonotype was observed a handful of times. The CDR3 DNA sequence: TGCGCCAGCAGCTTACAGGGGGATGACTACGAGCAGTACTTC. It is translated as CASSLQGDDYEQYF. This chain links TRBV5-1 with TRBJ2-7; 8 bases line up with TRBD1. V dropped 2 bases and J dropped 3; count of bases not matched to a gene: 4. CDR1 and CDR2 from the germline V gene are SGHRS and YFSETQ. This CDR3 region has 14 residues.

The sample holds many counts of this clonotype. The chain has TRBV12-3 or TRBV12-4 and TRBJ1-1; D is uncertain. The CDR3 is 14 residues long. Trimming cost V 5 bases and J 5 bases, with 15 bases left between them. The chain's CDR3 is CASSPFPANTEAFF. The CDR3 coding sequence is TGTGCCAGCAGTCCCTTTCCAGCAAATACTGAAGCTTTCTTT.

Comment on this clonotype: Since a much larger clone is just one base distant, this may be a read error. The chain recombines TRBV20-1 with TRBJ2-2; tentatively, D is TRBD2 (5 bases). The CDR3 consists of 15 residues. Germline CDR1 DFQATT, CDR2 SNEGSKA (reference sequence). CDR3 DNA sequence: TGCAGTGCTAGAGGTTCAATGACGAACACCGGGGAGCCGTTTTTT. The encoded protein is CSARGSMTNTGEPFF.

This clonotype has more than one count but fewer than ten. This sequence may be a read error, since a much larger clone differs from it by one base. CDR3: CASNAGGSLEAQYF. CDR3 coding DNA: TGTGCCAGCAACGCGGGAGGGTCCCTGGAGGCCCAGTACTTC. The gene calls are TRBV9 and TRBJ2-5; 9 bases fit TRBD2. V shed 6 bases, J shed 9 bases, and the junction held 12 bases outside the gene matches. The CDR3 length is 14 residues. Germline CDR1 and CDR2: SGDLS and YYNGEE.

The V and J genes are TRBV10-3 and TRBJ1-5; 8 bases agree with TRBD1. In germline, CDR1 is ENHRY, CDR2 SYGVKD. The CDR3 is 15 amino acids. V was pared by 2 bases and J by 6 bases, with 6 bases of the junction left unmatched. This chain's CDR3 is CAISEETGEGQPQHF. The CDR3 nucleotides read TGTGCCATCAGTGAGGAGACAGGGGAAGGTCAGCCCCAGCATTTT.

J is TRBJ2-7 and V is TRBV25-1, with 13 bases lining up with TRBD2. The length of the CDR3 is 18 residues. J gave up 1 base and V 4 bases, and 10 bases lay outside the gene matches. The germline V gene has CDR1 MGHDK and CDR2 SYGVNS. In DNA, the CDR3 is TGTGCCAGCAGTGCTAGGGGACTAGCGGGATCTCTATCCTACGAGCAGTACTTC. Translating it yields CASSARGLAGSLSYEQYF.